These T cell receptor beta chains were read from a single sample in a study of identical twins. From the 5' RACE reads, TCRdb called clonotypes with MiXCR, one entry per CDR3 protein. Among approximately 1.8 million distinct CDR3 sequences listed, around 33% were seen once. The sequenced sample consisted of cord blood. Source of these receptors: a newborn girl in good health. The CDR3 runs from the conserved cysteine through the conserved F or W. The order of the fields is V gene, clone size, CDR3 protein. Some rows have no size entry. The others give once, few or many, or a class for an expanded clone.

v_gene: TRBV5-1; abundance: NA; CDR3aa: CASSLADLGATDTQYF
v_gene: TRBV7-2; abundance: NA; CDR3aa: CASSKRTGGETQYF
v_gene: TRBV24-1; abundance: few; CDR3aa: CATSDPTGINEQYF
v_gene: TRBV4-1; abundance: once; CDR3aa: CASSPTGPRGSEAFF
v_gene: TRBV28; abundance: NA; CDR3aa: CASSLSGAFQPQHF
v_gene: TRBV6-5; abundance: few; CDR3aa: CASSYSIVWGPDTQYF
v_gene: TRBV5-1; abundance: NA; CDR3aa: CASSWGGATNYEQYF
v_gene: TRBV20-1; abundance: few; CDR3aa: CSAIEGYSGDTQYF
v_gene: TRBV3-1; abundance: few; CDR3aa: CASSQLTAEQFF
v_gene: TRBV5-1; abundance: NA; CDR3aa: CASSPITASRSEQYF
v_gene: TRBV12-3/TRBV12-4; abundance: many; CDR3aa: CASSFISGANVLTF
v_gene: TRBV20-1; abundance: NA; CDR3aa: CSARQGAYVRELFF
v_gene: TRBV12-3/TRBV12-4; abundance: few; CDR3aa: CASSLRQGDRTNEKLFF
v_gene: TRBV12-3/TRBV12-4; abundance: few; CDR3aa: CASSSDRTRGYEQYF
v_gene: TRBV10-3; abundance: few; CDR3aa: CAISESIQGGQPQHF
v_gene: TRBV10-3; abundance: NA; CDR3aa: CAIRPGQGAVGANVLTF
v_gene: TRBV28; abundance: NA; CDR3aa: CASSFSDRVAGNEQFF
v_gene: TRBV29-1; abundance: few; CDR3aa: CSVWRGGDNEQFF
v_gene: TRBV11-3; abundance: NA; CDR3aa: CASSLRASSGNNEQFF
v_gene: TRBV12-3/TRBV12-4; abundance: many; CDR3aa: CASSFRAAPYEQYF
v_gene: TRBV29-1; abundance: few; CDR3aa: CRVRTGGTEAFF
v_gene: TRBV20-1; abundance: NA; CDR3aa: CSSLAGGKTDTQYF
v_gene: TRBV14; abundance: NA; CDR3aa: CASSQVSGGKETQYF
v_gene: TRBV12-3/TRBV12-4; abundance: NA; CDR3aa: CASSFGGFIRNEQYF
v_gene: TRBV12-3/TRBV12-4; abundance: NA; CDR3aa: CASRLAGEVGYTF
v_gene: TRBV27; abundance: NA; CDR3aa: CASRLNPGLAGETQYF
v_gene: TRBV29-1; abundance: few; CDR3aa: CSVGTSGRSGNIQYF
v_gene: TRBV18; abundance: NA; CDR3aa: CASSPIERTDTQYF
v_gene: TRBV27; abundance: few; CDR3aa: CASSLSRQQPQHF
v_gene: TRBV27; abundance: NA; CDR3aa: CASTQLGTGASPLHF
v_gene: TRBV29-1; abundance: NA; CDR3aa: CSAGQGGVDTQYF
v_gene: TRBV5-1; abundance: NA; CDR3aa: CASSSGLAGSLGTDTQYF
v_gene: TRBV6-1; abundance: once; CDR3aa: CASTRQGQANYGYTF
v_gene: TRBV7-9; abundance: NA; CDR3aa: CASNLDGGYTF
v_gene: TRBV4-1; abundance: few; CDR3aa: CASSQDLASGRRSYNEQFF
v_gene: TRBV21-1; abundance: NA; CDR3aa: CASSKGRAGNTGELFF
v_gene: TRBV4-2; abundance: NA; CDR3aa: CASSQDQGDGAFF
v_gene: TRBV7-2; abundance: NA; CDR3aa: CASSIIAGVTYNEQFF
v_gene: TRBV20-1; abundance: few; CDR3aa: CSASSRGRVNEQFF
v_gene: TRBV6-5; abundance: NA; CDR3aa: CASSYVGPTSPSTDTQYF